What follows describes a single T cell receptor (beta chain). The antigen remains undetermined. The sample comes from a study of CXCR3-negative and CXCR3-positive naive CD8 T cells. Overall study context: Sequencing yielded roughly 130 million TRB reads, roughly 1.5 +/- 0.3 million per library. The study, taken as a whole, reports: Memory CD8+ cells showed much lower diversity, while both naive subsets displayed comparably high diversity. Both naive subsets, CXCR3-negative and CXCR3-positive, displayed similar TRBV-TRBJ usage, unlike memory cells. Compared with CXCR3-negative naive cells, CXCR3-positive naive cells showed more hydrophobic TRB CDR3s.

CD45RO-CCR7+CD27+CD95- cells counted as naive CD8+ T cells. The libraries of TRB cDNA were constructed through 5' RACE using UMI labels. With the 5' RACE reads reprocessed, TCRdb shows one record per CDR3 protein and no DNA. Here the sample table reports about 98,000 distinct CDR3 sequences. In germline, CDR1 is DFQATT, CDR2 SNEGSKA (reference sequence). This CDR3 has 13 residues. This clonotype was sampled from a human donor in good health. Some clones in this sample may be carry-over from other donors' samples. The rearrangement uses TRBV20-1 and TRBJ1-1. Source material: naive CXCR3+ CD8+ T cells from blood. Subset denoted: CD45RO-CCR7+CD27+CD95- naive CD8+ T cells expressing CXCR3 (TNR3+). The CDR3 protein is CSARGLGNTEAFF.